These T cell receptor beta chains were read from a single sample in a study of glioma-infiltrating T cells. TCRdb ran MiXCR on the multiplex PCR reads and lists one entry per CDR3 protein. The top ten clones hold around two fifths of a sample with approximately 93,000 distinct CDR3 sequences, roughly 40% of them seen once. The material sequenced was glioma tissue, nonneoplastic brain tissue, or PBMCs (not recorded which). The source of these receptors is a human donor with low-grade glioma or glioblastoma, undergoing nonglioma brain surgery, or in good health (not recorded which). Both conserved end residues are part of each CDR3. Fields, in order: D gene, V gene, J gene, clone size, CDR3 DNA, CDR3 protein. A D gene is named only where the DNA matches it firmly. Size is stated for part of the rows, as once, few or many counts, or as a class when the clone is expanded.

TRBD2	TRBV11-2	TRBJ2-1	many	TGTGCCAGCAGCTTAAAACTAGCGGGAGTTGATGAGCAGTTCTTC	CASSLKLAGVDEQFF
TRBD1	TRBV19	TRBJ1-1	many	TGTGCCAGTAATATACAGGGGGCCCACACTGAAGCTTTCTTT	CASNIQGAHTEAFF
-	TRBV7-2	TRBJ2-3	many	TGTACCAGCAGCTTCAGACTAGCAGATACGCAGTATTTT	CTSSFRLADTQYF
-	TRBV6-6	TRBJ1-2	many	TGTGCCAGCAGTTACTCGCGGGCTGGAGGCTACACCTTC	CASSYSRAGGYTF
-	TRBV9	TRBJ2-1	once	TGTGCCAGCAGTGTAGTCGACAGTGAGCAGTTCTTC	CASSVVDSEQFF
-	TRBV11-2	TRBJ2-1	many	TGTGCCAGCTCCCAAGGGGATTACAATGAGCAGTTCTTC	CASSQGDYNEQFF
-	TRBV20-1	TRBJ1-4	-	TGCAGTGCTCTGATGCAGGGTGCGAATGAAAAACTGTTTTTT	CSALMQGANEKLFF
-	TRBV4-1	TRBJ1-3	-	TGCGCCAGCAGCTTGGATCTGGGCCGCTCTGGAAACACCATATATTTT	CASSLDLGRSGNTIYF
TRBD1	TRBV7-6	TRBJ2-7	-	TGCGCCAGCAGCTACTTGGACAGGGTGAACGAGCAGTACTTC	CASSYLDRVNEQYF
TRBD2	TRBV3-1	TRBJ2-1	many	TGTGCCAGCAGCCAAACCGGGACTAGGGAGTTCTTC	CASSQTGTREFF
TRBD1	TRBV9	TRBJ2-1	many	TGTGCCAGCAGCGCCGAGGGGGCGTCCTACAATGAGCAGTTCTTC	CASSAEGASYNEQFF
-	TRBV7-8	TRBJ2-2	many	TGTGCCAGCAGCCGTAGGACTACTAACACCGGGGAGCTGTTTTTT	CASSRRTTNTGELFF
-	TRBV7-8	TRBJ1-3	many	TGTGCCAGCACCGGAGGGGTTGGGGGAGGTGGAAACACCATATATTTT	CASTGGVGGGGNTIYF
-	TRBV20-1	TRBJ1-1	-	TGCAGTGCTAGAGTCCAGTGGATGAACACTGAAGCTTTCTTC	CSARVQWMNTEAFF
TRBD2	TRBV6-5	TRBJ2-3	-	TGTGCCAGCAGCCTGACTAGCGGGGGGGGCACAGATACGCAGTATTTT	CASSLTSGGGTDTQYF
-	TRBV25-1	TRBJ1-4	many	TGTGCCAGCAGTGGGGGGGACATGTTAGAAAAACTGTTTTTT	CASSGGDMLEKLFF
TRBD1	TRBV7-2	TRBJ2-3	many	TGTGCCAGCAGCTCGGGACAGGGGGCTAGAGATACGCAGTATTTT	CASSSGQGARDTQYF
-	TRBV28	TRBJ2-1	many	TGTGCCAGCAACAGGCCTGAGCAGTTCTTC	CASNRPEQFF
-	TRBV18	TRBJ2-7	-	TGTGCCAGCTCCCGGGAGGAAGGGGGCTCCGAGCAGTACTTC	CASSREEGGSEQYF
-	TRBV7-2	TRBJ2-5	many	TGTGCCAGCAGCTTAAGTCCGGGGGCAGAGACCCAGTACTTC	CASSLSPGAETQYF
TRBD2	TRBV28	TRBJ2-3	many	TGTGCCAGCAGCCTGACTCTAGCGGGCCCCAGAGGCACAGATACGCAGTATTTT	CASSLTLAGPRGTDTQYF
-	TRBV7-9	TRBJ1-4	many	TGTGCCAGCAGCGAAATACGTTTGGGACTGGGGGATACTAAAAAACTGTTTTTT	CASSEIRLGLGDTKKLFF
-	TRBV2	TRBJ2-3	many	TGTGCCAGCAGTGAAGTGAGGACAGATACGCAGTATTTT	CASSEVRTDTQYF
-	TRBV19	TRBJ2-5	many	TGTGCCAGCGGCTCCCAGGCGTACCAAGAGACCCAGTACTTC	CASGSQAYQETQYF
TRBD1	TRBV19	TRBJ1-2	-	TGTGCCAGTAGTCCGGGGACAGGGAACGGATACACCTTC	CASSPGTGNGYTF
-	TRBV20-1	TRBJ2-3	-	TGCAGCGCTAGGGGATTGGGGGCAGATACGCAGTATTTT	CSARGLGADTQYF
-	TRBV15	TRBJ2-7	-	TGTGCCACCAGCAAGACCGGGGCCACATCGTACGAGCAGTACTTC	CATSKTGATSYEQYF
-	TRBV20-1	TRBJ1-5	many	TGCAGTGCTAGATCACACCAGGCACCCTCACCCCAGCATTTT	CSARSHQAPSPQHF
-	TRBV10-3	TRBJ2-1	many	TGTGCCATCAGTGGACTAGGCTCCTACAATGAGCAGTTCTTC	CAISGLGSYNEQFF
-	TRBV2	TRBJ1-2	many	TGTGCCAGCAGGGCAGGGCGACTCTATGGCTACACCTTC	CASRAGRLYGYTF
TRBD1	TRBV11-2	TRBJ2-2	-	TGTGCCAGCAGCTTAGGAAACAGGGGACCCGGGGAGCTGTTTTTT	CASSLGNRGPGELFF
TRBD1	TRBV25-1	TRBJ1-1	once	TGTGCTAGCAGTGAAGGGGGCCGAGGAGCTTTCTTT	CASSEGGRGAFF
-	TRBV5-1	TRBJ2-3	many	TGCGCCAGCAGCTTGGTTGACGGAGGAATAGATACGCAGTATTTT	CASSLVDGGIDTQYF
TRBD2	TRBV7-2	TRBJ2-1	-	TGTGCCAGCAGCTTAGTGAGGGCTAGCGGGAGTCAATCCTATGAGCAGTTCTTC	CASSLVRASGSQSYEQFF
-	TRBV11-3	TRBJ2-3	many	TGTGCCAGCAGCTTAGCCCATCTAGGTGGGCCGAGCACAGATACGCAGTATTTT	CASSLAHLGGPSTDTQYF
-	TRBV5-6	TRBJ1-1	many	TGTGCCAGCAGCTTGTCCTTGACAGAACCGAACACTGAAGCTTTCTTT	CASSLSLTEPNTEAFF
-	TRBV6-1	TRBJ2-7	-	TGTGCCAGCACAGGGAGCCCCTACGAGCAGTACTTC	CASTGSPYEQYF
-	TRBV28	TRBJ1-1	-	TGTGCCATCACGGGACCGATGACTTTAGCTTTCTTT	CAITGPMTLAFF
-	TRBV19	TRBJ2-4	many	TGTGCCAGTAGTCTAGGGGGGGCTATGGGCAAAAACATTCAGTACTTC	CASSLGGAMGKNIQYF
-	TRBV4-1	TRBJ2-3	-	TGCGCCAGCAGCCCTCTAGCGACAGATACGCAGTATTTT	CASSPLATDTQYF
-	TRBV6-1	TRBJ1-2	many	TGTGCCAGCAGTGCCCCGGCAGCGGGGGGCTACACCTTC	CASSAPAAGGYTF